One TCR beta chain is described in this entry. The antigen is undetermined. The unexposed donors gave CD4+ T cells in about 2010-2019, prior to COVID-19. CD4+ T cells were isolated from the cells after more than 8 days of culture. Unexposed-donor CD4+ T cells were probed with SARS-CoV-2 S/N and four cold-coronavirus spikes, cells permitting. Measured with immunoSEQ multiplex PCR; TCRdb has only the in-frame clones, and not every one. The sample has around 25,000 clones, around 78% seen once. The data were taken from a study of CD4 T cells in relation to SARS-CoV-2 and coronaviruses. General study findings and limits: Monoreactive clones expanded significantly more to SARS-CoV-2 than crossreactive clones did. Samples before the pandemic and after infection were not matched within any donor. In around three fifths of donors, memory CD4+ clonotypes crossrecognized SARS-CoV-2 and at least one common cold coronavirus spike.

The source is a human donor in good health. The source material was CD4+ T cells from PBMCs, cultured in vitro.

CDR3 residues: CASSVRTGNTGELFF. The CDR3 DNA follows: TGTGCCAGCAGCGTCCGTACAGGGAACACCGGGGAGCTGTTTTTT. J is TRBJ2-2 and V is TRBV11-3, with D maybe TRBD1 (5 bases). The CDR3 loop spans 15 amino acids. The germline V gene has CDR1 SGHNT and CDR2 YENEEA. V was shortened by 5 bases and J by 1 base, with 11 bases between the two germline ends. The full variable domain, in which reference TRBV11-3 and TRBJ2-2 provide the parts outside the CDR3, is EAGVVQSPRYKIIEKKQPVAFWCNPISGHNTLYWYLQNLGQGPELLIRYENEEAVDDSQLPKDRFSAERLKGVDSTLKIQPAELGDSAVYLCASSVRTGNTGELFFGEGSRLTVL.